This T cell receptor beta chain is from a study of blood T cell repertoires in COVID-19. Study context: Donors in the United States, Italy and Spain gave samples during acute or convalescent COVID-19. The cDNA or gDNA used as material had been derived from T cells, B-cell-depleted T cells, or PBMCs.

In the study's own analysis: Using reference gene primer amplification, nucleated cell counts were estimated. Only in-frame clones appear in the TCRdb table, and some are missing; sequencing was by immunoSEQ multiplex PCR. The V and J calls and clone size were taken over from that table, and D and trimming were inferred from the DNA. The sample shows 150,000 or so clones, 90% of them seen only once. The germline V gene encodes CDR1 SNHLY and CDR2 FYNNEI. The CDR3 covers 13 residues. This clonotype was sampled from a man in his 60s with active or convalescent COVID-19. The rearrangement links TRBV2 to TRBJ1-4, with D tentatively TRBD1 (5 bases). The sequenced material came from peripheral blood. CDR3 loop: CAQAGATNEKLFF. For the CDR3, the DNA is TGTGCGCAGGCGGGGGCAACTAATGAAAAACTGTTTTTT.